This T cell receptor beta chain was sequenced for a study of T-cell reconstitution after alpha-beta-depleted transplantation in children. The CDR3 length is 15 residues. Germline CDR1 is SGHVS and CDR2 is FNYEAQ. J was trimmed by 4 bases and V by 2 bases; bases with no gene match: 7. This clonotype was counted between two and nine times. As it was prepared, the TCRbeta library received unique molecular identifiers. Each CDR3 protein gets one entry after TCRdb re-called the PCR reads with MiXCR. This sample carries some 350,000 distinct CDR3 sequences, around a tenth of them seen once, and the ten largest clones take 2% to 2.5%.

The chain combines TRBV7-6 with TRBJ2-7; 8 bases align to TRBD1. The source was PBMCs from the stem cell graft donor, collected from the stem cell graft. The sequence was obtained from a human donor who donated a stem cell graft to a child with acute lymphoblastic leukemia. The chain's CDR3 is CASSLTKDRAYEQYF. The CDR3 bases are TGTGCCAGCAGCTTAACCAAGGACAGGGCGTACGAGCAGTACTTC.